The rows below give T cell receptor beta chains drawn from one sample of a study of T cells after yellow fever vaccination. MiXCR, applied by TCRdb to the 5' RACE reads, yields one record per CDR3 protein. The repertoire holds over 300,000 distinct CDR3 sequences, with 4.1% as singletons. The sample was PBMCs, taken 5 days after the yellow fever booster vaccination. Source of these receptors: a man aged 18 to 30 who received the YFV17D yellow fever vaccine. CDR3s include the opening cysteine and the closing phenylalanine or tryptophan. Each record gives: V gene, D gene, J gene, clone size, CDR3 protein, CDR3 DNA. D genes are given only for firm matches. The size of a clone is reported for some rows only, either as once, few or many, or as a class for expanded clones.

V: TRBV27
D: .
J: TRBJ2-7
size: .
CDR3: CASRTGPSYEQYF
DNA: TGTGCCAGCAGGACAGGTCCTTCCTACGAGCAGTACTTC

V: TRBV7-7
D: .
J: TRBJ1-1
size: many
CDR3: CASSLSFDTEAFF
DNA: TGTGCCAGCAGCTTAAGTTTCGACACTGAAGCTTTCTTT

V: TRBV6-1
D: .
J: TRBJ1-1
size: few
CDR3: CASRVGLLVGYTEAFF
DNA: TGTGCCAGCAGGGTGGGACTGCTAGTAGGATACACTGAAGCTTTCTTT

V: TRBV29-1
D: TRBD1
J: TRBJ2-2
size: few
CDR3: CSVERTGQNTGELFF
DNA: TGCAGCGTGGAGCGGACAGGGCAAAACACCGGGGAGCTGTTTTTT

V: TRBV2
D: .
J: TRBJ1-5
size: many
CDR3: CASSDPRSSPINQPQHF
DNA: TGTGCCAGCAGCGACCCACGGTCGTCTCCGATAAATCAGCCCCAGCATTTT

V: TRBV28
D: TRBD2
J: TRBJ2-1
size: .
CDR3: CASSIGLADDEQFF
DNA: TGTGCCAGCAGCATCGGACTAGCGGACGATGAGCAGTTCTTC

V: TRBV5-1
D: .
J: TRBJ1-4
size: .
CDR3: CASSLWGIDEKLFF
DNA: TGCGCCAGCAGCTTGTGGGGGATTGATGAAAAACTGTTTTTT

V: TRBV18
D: TRBD2
J: TRBJ2-5
size: many
CDR3: CASSPPAGRETQYF
DNA: TGTGCCAGCTCACCACCAGCGGGGCGGGAGACCCAGTACTTC

V: TRBV4-3
D: TRBD1
J: TRBJ2-1
size: .
CDR3: CASSLQGAEQFF
DNA: TGCGCCAGCAGCCTCCAGGGGGCTGAGCAGTTCTTC

V: TRBV7-2
D: TRBD2
J: TRBJ2-1
size: .
CDR3: CASSLGGQSGGAYNEQFF
DNA: TGTGCCAGCAGCTTAGGTGGTCAGAGCGGGGGGGCCTACAATGAGCAGTTCTTC

V: TRBV15
D: .
J: TRBJ1-5
size: many
CDR3: CATSRDLRVPQHF
DNA: TGTGCCACCAGCAGAGATTTGAGGGTGCCCCAGCATTTT

V: TRBV5-5
D: .
J: TRBJ2-5
size: few
CDR3: CASRFGYQETQYF
DNA: TGTGCCAGCAGGTTCGGTTACCAAGAGACCCAGTACTTC

V: TRBV29-1
D: TRBD1
J: TRBJ2-1
size: few
CDR3: CSGGTGVAYNEQFF
DNA: TGCAGCGGGGGGACAGGGGTGGCCTACAATGAGCAGTTCTTC

V: TRBV7-2
D: .
J: TRBJ2-3
size: .
CDR3: CASSPLVGGPSTDTQYF
DNA: TGTGCCAGCAGCCCCCTGGTGGGGGGGCCTAGCACAGATACGCAGTATTTT

V: TRBV6-2/TRBV6-3
D: .
J: TRBJ2-3
size: .
CDR3: CASSYSKPGAMGPDTQYF
DNA: TGTGCCAGCAGTTACTCGAAACCGGGAGCGATGGGCCCAGATACGCAGTATTTT

V: TRBV12-3/TRBV12-4
D: .
J: TRBJ1-2
size: .
CDR3: CASSLTPYTNYGYTF
DNA: TGTGCCAGCAGTTTAACCCCGTACACCAACTATGGCTACACCTTC

V: TRBV6-6
D: .
J: TRBJ1-2
size: .
CDR3: CASGGAGGRDYGYTF
DNA: TGTGCCAGCGGGGGAGCCGGTGGACGAGATTATGGCTACACCTTC

V: TRBV6-5
D: .
J: TRBJ2-7
size: many
CDR3: CASSYSRATRPYEQYF
DNA: TGTGCCAGCAGTTACTCGAGGGCGACACGTCCCTACGAGCAGTACTTC

V: TRBV12-3/TRBV12-4
D: TRBD2
J: TRBJ2-7
size: many
CDR3: CASSPLTSGGLGQYF
DNA: TGTGCCAGCAGTCCGTTGACTAGCGGGGGGCTGGGGCAGTACTTC

V: TRBV5-1
D: .
J: TRBJ1-4
size: many
CDR3: CASSSSTGTYNEKLFF
DNA: TGCGCCAGCAGCTCGTCCACAGGGACGTATAATGAAAAACTGTTTTTT

V: TRBV7-2
D: TRBD1
J: TRBJ1-4
size: many
CDR3: CASSLVPPGQGGSEKLFF
DNA: TGTGCCAGCAGCTTAGTTCCCCCAGGACAGGGGGGCAGCGAAAAACTGTTTTTT

V: TRBV4-2
D: .
J: TRBJ2-5
size: many
CDR3: CASSQDRPGQETQYF
DNA: TGTGCCAGCAGCCAAGATCGTCCAGGACAAGAGACCCAGTACTTC

V: TRBV11-1
D: .
J: TRBJ2-5
size: few
CDR3: CASSQTTQETQYF
DNA: TGTGCCAGCAGCCAGACTACACAAGAGACCCAGTACTTC

V: TRBV4-1
D: .
J: TRBJ2-5
size: many
CDR3: CASSQDPRRGQETQYF
DNA: TGCGCCAGCAGCCAAGACCCCCGTAGGGGCCAAGAGACCCAGTACTTC

V: TRBV4-3
D: .
J: TRBJ1-5
size: few
CDR3: CASSQDLGGFSNQPQHF
DNA: TGCGCCAGCAGCCAAGATCTTGGAGGGTTTAGCAATCAGCCCCAGCATTTT

V: TRBV5-1
D: .
J: TRBJ2-3
size: many
CDR3: CASSPFQGPLGDTQYF
DNA: TGCGCCAGCAGCCCCTTCCAGGGTCCCCTAGGGGATACGCAGTATTTT

V: TRBV11-2
D: .
J: TRBJ2-7
size: .
CDR3: CASSLVGREVAQYF
DNA: TGTGCCAGCAGCTTAGTGGGTAGGGAAGTGGCGCAGTACTTC

V: TRBV4-3
D: .
J: TRBJ2-1
size: few
CDR3: CASSQDVRGLPNNEQFF
DNA: TGCGCCAGCAGCCAAGATGTGAGAGGACTACCCAACAATGAGCAGTTCTTC

V: TRBV19
D: TRBD1
J: TRBJ1-5
size: .
CDR3: CASSISGGSNQPQHF
DNA: TGTGCCAGTAGTATCTCAGGGGGGAGCAATCAGCCCCAGCATTTT

V: TRBV7-8
D: .
J: TRBJ2-7
size: few
CDR3: CASSHAASYEQYF
DNA: TGTGCCAGCAGTCACGCCGCATCCTACGAGCAGTACTTC

V: TRBV6-2/TRBV6-3
D: .
J: TRBJ2-5
size: many
CDR3: CASSYSPGVVQETQYF
DNA: TGTGCCAGCAGTTACTCGCCGGGAGTAGTCCAAGAGACCCAGTACTTC

V: TRBV7-6
D: .
J: TRBJ1-6
size: many
CDR3: CASSLRTADHSPLHF
DNA: TGTGCCAGCAGCTTACGGACGGCGGACCATTCACCCCTCCACTTT

V: TRBV5-5
D: TRBD1
J: TRBJ1-2
size: many
CDR3: CASSLLTGGANNYGYTF
DNA: TGTGCCAGCAGCTTGTTGACAGGGGGCGCGAATAACTATGGCTACACCTTC

V: TRBV5-1
D: .
J: TRBJ2-4
size: many
CDR3: CASSLGWGNIQYF
DNA: TGCGCCAGCAGCTTGGGTTGGGGAAACATTCAGTACTTC

V: TRBV6-2/TRBV6-3
D: TRBD1
J: TRBJ2-1
size: .
CDR3: CASSYGTGGLNEQFF
DNA: TGTGCCAGCAGTTACGGGACAGGGGGCTTAAATGAGCAGTTCTTC

V: TRBV9
D: .
J: TRBJ2-3
size: .
CDR3: CASSVDIHDTQYF
DNA: TGTGCCAGCAGCGTAGACATCCACGATACGCAGTATTTT

V: TRBV21-1
D: .
J: TRBJ2-1
size: many
CDR3: CASSDGTPHSDEQFF
DNA: TGTGCCAGCAGCGACGGGACTCCGCATTCTGATGAGCAGTTCTTC

V: TRBV6-2/TRBV6-3
D: .
J: TRBJ2-1
size: .
CDR3: CASRTGPGQFF
DNA: TGTGCCAGCAGAACCGGGCCCGGACAGTTCTTC

V: TRBV7-9
D: .
J: TRBJ2-3
size: many
CDR3: CASSSRGASGLTLTDTQYF
DNA: TGTGCCAGCAGCTCACGGGGGGCTAGCGGCCTTACATTAACAGATACGCAGTATTTT

V: TRBV10-1
D: .
J: TRBJ2-7
size: many
CDR3: CASNRNSYEQYF
DNA: TGCGCCAGCAATCGGAATTCCTACGAGCAGTACTTC

V: TRBV20-1
D: .
J: TRBJ2-3
size: few
CDR3: CSARTPGPTSRNTQYF
DNA: TGCAGTGCTAGAACCCCGGGGCCTACCAGCAGGAATACGCAGTATTTT

V: TRBV28
D: .
J: TRBJ1-2
size: many
CDR3: CASSLPGQRDGYTF
DNA: TGTGCCAGCAGTTTGCCCGGACAGAGGGACGGCTACACCTTC

V: TRBV19
D: TRBD2
J: TRBJ2-6
size: few
CDR3: CASTPWGGGANVLTF
DNA: TGTGCCAGTACCCCTTGGGGGGGTGGGGCCAACGTCCTGACTTTC

V: TRBV5-6
D: TRBD2
J: TRBJ2-3
size: few
CDR3: CASSGPGTSGADTQYF
DNA: TGTGCCAGCAGCGGACCTGGGACTAGCGGGGCTGATACGCAGTATTTT

V: TRBV4-1
D: TRBD1
J: TRBJ1-6
size: .
CDR3: CASSQALLAGTDNSPLHF
DNA: TGCGCCAGCAGCCAGGCCCTCCTCGCCGGGACAGATAATTCACCCCTCCACTTT

V: TRBV5-6
D: .
J: TRBJ2-2
size: .
CDR3: CASSPLVSGELFF
DNA: TGTGCCAGCAGCCCTTTGGTTTCCGGGGAGCTGTTTTTT

V: TRBV20-1
D: .
J: TRBJ2-5
size: few
CDR3: CSATKPGRETQYF
DNA: TGCAGTGCGACGAAGCCGGGCCGTGAGACCCAGTACTTC

V: TRBV7-2
D: TRBD1
J: TRBJ1-4
size: many
CDR3: CASSPRQGAGEEKLFF
DNA: TGTGCCAGCAGCCCAAGACAGGGGGCCGGGGAAGAAAAACTGTTTTTT

V: TRBV5-1
D: .
J: TRBJ1-3
size: .
CDR3: CASSFSGLSGNTIYF
DNA: TGCGCCAGCAGCTTTTCGGGCCTCTCTGGAAACACCATATATTTT

V: TRBV7-2
D: .
J: TRBJ2-3
size: few
CDR3: CASSRSRATDTQYF
DNA: TGTGCCAGCAGCCGCTCGCGGGCCACAGATACGCAGTATTTT